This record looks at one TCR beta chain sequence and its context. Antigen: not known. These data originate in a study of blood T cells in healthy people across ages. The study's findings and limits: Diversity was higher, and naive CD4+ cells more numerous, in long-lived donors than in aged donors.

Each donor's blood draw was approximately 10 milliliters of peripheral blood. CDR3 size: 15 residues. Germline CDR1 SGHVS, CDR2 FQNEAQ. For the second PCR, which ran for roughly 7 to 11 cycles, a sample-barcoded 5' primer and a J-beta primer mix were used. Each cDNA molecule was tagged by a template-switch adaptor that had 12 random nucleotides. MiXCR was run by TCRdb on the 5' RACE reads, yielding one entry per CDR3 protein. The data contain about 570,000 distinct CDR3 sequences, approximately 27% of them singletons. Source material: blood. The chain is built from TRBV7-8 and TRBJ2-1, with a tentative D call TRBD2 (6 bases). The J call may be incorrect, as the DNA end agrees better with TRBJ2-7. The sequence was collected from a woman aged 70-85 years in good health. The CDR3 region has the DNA TGTGCCAGCAGCTTAGCCGGGCTGACTAGTGCCGAGCAGTACTTC. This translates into CASSLAGLTSAEQYF.